The T cell receptor beta chain under discussion was sequenced for a study of cytomegalovirus exposure and HLA in healthy donors. Whole-study findings and limits: Indistinguishable V segments, including TRBV6-2 and TRBV6-3, were excluded. V- and J-gene trimming in TCR beta was tied to a missense DCLRE1C variant by an analysis performed later.

60 Vbeta and 13 Jbeta primers were used in PCR. TCRdb keeps only in-frame clones here, not all; method: immunoSEQ multiplex PCR. This table has under 250,000 clones, 70% to 90% appearing once. There are 13 residues in the CDR3. Trimming stripped 3 bases from V and 7 bases from J, with 9 bases between. Germline loops: CDR1 LNHNV, CDR2 YYDKDF (reference sequence). Concerning this clone itself: The antigen remains unidentified.

Sequencing was performed on PBMCs. The chain uses TRBV15 and TRBJ1-4; D is possibly TRBD1 (6 bases). The sequence was collected from a human donor in good health. CDR3 nucleotide sequence: TGTGCCACCAGCAGGGCCAGGGGTGAAAAACTGTTTTTT. As protein: CATSRARGEKLFF.